This T cell receptor beta chain stems from a study of response to subunit inactivated influenza vaccine. Broader study findings: Authors suggested seasonal influenza vaccinations each recruit few new T cells.

TCRdb re-called the RT-PCR reads through MiXCR, storing one row per CDR3 protein. Altogether approximately 500,000 distinct CDR3 sequences are present, 11% to 15% being singletons, with the ten largest covering approximately 12%. Germline V gene sequence: CDR1 SGHAT, CDR2 FQNNGV. V trimming: 4 bases; J trimming: 7 bases; junction bases outside the gene matches: 7. The CDR3 totals 14 residues. About this clonotype: Its target is unknown.

Material: PBMCs from blood, obtained 11 to 12 days after vaccination. The J gene is TRBJ1-5, the V gene TRBV11-2, with TRBD1 matching over 7 bases. The clonotype comes from a man between 50 and 59 years old who received an inactivated influenza vaccine. CDR3 nucleotide sequence: TGTGCCAGCAGCTCCGGGACAGTTAGCCAGCCCCAGCATTTT. Protein sequence: CASSSGTVSQPQHF.